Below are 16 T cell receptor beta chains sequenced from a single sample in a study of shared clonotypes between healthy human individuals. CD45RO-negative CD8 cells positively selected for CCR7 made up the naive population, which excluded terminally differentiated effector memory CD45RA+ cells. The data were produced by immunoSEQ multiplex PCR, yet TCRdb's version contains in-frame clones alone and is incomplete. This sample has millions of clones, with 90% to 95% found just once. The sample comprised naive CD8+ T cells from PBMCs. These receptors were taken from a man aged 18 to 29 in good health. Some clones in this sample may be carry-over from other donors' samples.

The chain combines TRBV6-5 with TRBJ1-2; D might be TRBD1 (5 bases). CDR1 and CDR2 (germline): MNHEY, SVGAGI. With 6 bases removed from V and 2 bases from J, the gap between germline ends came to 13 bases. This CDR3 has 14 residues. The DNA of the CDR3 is TGTGCCAGCAGGGCACAGGTCGGGAACTATGGCTACACCTTC. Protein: CASRAQVGNYGYTF.

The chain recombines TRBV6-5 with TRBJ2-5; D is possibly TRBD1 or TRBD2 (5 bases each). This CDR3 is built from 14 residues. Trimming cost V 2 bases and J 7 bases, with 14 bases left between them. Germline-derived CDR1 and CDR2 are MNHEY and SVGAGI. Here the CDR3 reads CASSYGTKSGTQYF. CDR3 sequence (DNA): TGTGCCAGCAGTTACGGGACCAAAAGTGGGACCCAGTACTTC.

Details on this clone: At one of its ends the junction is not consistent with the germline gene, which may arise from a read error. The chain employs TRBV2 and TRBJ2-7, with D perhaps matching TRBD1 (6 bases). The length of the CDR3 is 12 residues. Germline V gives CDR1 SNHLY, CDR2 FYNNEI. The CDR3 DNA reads TGTGCCAGCAGTGAGCTACAGGGTAGTGGTTGCTTC. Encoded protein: CASSELQGSGCF. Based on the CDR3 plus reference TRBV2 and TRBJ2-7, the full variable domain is EPEVTQTPSHQVTQMGQEVILRCVPISNHLYFYWYRQILGQKVEFLVSFYNNEISEKSEIFDDQFSVERPDGSNFTLKIRSTKLEDSAMYFCASSELQGSGCFGPGTRLTVT.

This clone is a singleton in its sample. This chain's CDR3 is CASSYGSTGVTEAFF. DNA of the CDR3: TGTGCCAGCAGTTACGGCTCGACAGGGGTGACTGAAGCTTTCTTT. The rearrangement uses TRBV6-6 and TRBJ1-1; 8 bases align to TRBD1. The V and J ends lost 2 bases and 5 bases, in that order; junction bases with no gene match: 7. Germline CDR1 and CDR2: MNHNY and SVGAGI (reference sequence). CDR3 length: 15 residues.

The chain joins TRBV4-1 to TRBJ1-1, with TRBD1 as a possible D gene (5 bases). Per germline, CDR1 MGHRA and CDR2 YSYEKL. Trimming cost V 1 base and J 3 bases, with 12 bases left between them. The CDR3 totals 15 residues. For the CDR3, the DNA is TGCGCCAGCAGCCAAGCGGCAGGGAGCTACACTGAAGCTTTCTTT. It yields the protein CASSQAAGSYTEAFF.

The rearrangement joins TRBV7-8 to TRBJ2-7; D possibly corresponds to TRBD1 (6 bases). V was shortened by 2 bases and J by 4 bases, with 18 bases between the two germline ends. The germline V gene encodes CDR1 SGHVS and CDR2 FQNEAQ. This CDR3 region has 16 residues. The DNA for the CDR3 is TGTGCCAGCAGCTTAATTGTGGGGGCCATAGGGTACGAGCAGTACTTC. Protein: CASSLIVGAIGYEQYF.

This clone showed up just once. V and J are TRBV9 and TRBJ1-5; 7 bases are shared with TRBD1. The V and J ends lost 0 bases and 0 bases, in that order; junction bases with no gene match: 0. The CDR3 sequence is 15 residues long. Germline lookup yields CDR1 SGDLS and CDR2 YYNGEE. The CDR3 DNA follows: TGTGCCAGCAGCGTAGGGGACAGTAGCAATCAGCCCCAGCATTTT. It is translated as CASSVGDSSNQPQHF.

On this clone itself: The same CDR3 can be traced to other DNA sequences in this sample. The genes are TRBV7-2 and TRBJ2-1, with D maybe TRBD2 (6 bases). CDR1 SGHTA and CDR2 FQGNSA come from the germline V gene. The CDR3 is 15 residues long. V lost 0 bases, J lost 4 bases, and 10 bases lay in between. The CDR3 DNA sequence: TGTGCCAGCAGCTTAGCGGGAGGACCGTACAATGAGCAGTTCTTC. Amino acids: CASSLAGGPYNEQFF.

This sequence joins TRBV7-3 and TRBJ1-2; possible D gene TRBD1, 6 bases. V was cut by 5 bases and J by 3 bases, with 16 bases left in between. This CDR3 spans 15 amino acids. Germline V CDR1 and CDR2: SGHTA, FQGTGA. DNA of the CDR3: TGTGCCAGCAGCATACCGGGACACCTCGACTATGGCTACACCTTC. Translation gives CASSIPGHLDYGYTF.

The CDR3: CASTLFSNTEAFF. Here the CDR3 DNA reads TGTGCCAGCACCCTTTTCTCGAACACTGAAGCTTTCTTT. J is TRBJ1-1 and V is TRBV28; D gene ambiguous. The CDR3 has 13 residues. Germline assignment: CDR1 MDHEN and CDR2 SYDVKM. V was clipped by 7 bases and J by 1 base, with 10 bases between them.

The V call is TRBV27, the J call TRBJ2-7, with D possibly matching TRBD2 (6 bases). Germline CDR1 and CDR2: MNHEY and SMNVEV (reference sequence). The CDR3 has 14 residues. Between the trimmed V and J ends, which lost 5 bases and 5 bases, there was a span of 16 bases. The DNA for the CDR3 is TGTGCCAGCAGTACAACCCGGCGGGGCCACGAGCAGTACTTC. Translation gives CASSTTRRGHEQYF.

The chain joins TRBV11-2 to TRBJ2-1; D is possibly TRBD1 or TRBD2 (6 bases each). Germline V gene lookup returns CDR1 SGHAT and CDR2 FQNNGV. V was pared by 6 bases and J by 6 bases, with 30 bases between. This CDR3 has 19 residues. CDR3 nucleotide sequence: TGTGCCAGCAGACTACGTCGGAAGGTGGAGGGGGAGTTCGTCAATGAGCAGTTCTTC. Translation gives CASRLRRKVEGEFVNEQFF.

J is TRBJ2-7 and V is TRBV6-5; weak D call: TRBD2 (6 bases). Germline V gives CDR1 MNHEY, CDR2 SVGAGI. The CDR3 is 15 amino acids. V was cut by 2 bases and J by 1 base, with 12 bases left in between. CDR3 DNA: TGTGCCAGCAGTTACGAGGGCGGAGGGTCCTACGAGCAGTACTTC. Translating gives CASSYEGGGSYEQYF.

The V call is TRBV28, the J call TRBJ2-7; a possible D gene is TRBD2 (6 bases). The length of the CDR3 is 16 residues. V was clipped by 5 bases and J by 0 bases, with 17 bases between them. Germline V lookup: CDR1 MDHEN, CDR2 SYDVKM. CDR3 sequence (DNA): TGTGCCAGCAGTACACGGGACTTAGTCAGCTCCTACGAGCAGTACTTC. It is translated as CASSTRDLVSSYEQYF. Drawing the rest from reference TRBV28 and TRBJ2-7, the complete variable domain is DVKVTQSSRYLVKRTGEKVFLECVQDMDHENMFWYRQDPGLGLRLIYFSYDVKMKEKGDIPEGYSVSREKKERFSLILESASTNQTSMYLCASSTRDLVSSYEQYFGPGTRLTVT.

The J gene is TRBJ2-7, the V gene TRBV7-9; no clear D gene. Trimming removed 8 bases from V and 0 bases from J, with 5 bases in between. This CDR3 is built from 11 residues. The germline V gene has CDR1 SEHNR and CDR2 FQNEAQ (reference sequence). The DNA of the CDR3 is TGTGCCAGCGGGAACTCCTACGAGCAGTACTTC. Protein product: CASGNSYEQYF.

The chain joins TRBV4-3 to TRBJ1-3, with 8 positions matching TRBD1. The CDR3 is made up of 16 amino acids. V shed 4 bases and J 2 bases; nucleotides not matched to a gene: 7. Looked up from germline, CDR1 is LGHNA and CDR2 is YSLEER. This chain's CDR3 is CASSLGQGAAGNTIYF. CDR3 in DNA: TGCGCCAGCAGCCTTGGGCAGGGGGCGGCTGGAAACACCATATATTTT.